This T cell receptor (beta chain) was identified in a study of Graves' ophthalmopathy and Graves' hyperthyroidism. CDR3 regions of TCR beta were amplified from RNA transcripts. An opening RT-PCR round employed HTBI primers and preceded a second-round multiplex PCR. Each CDR3 protein gets one entry after TCRdb re-called the multiplex PCR reads with MiXCR. The sample has approximately 540,000 distinct CDR3 sequences; less than 45% are singletons. This clonotype was seen repeatedly, ten times or more. Antigen specificity is unknown. The germline CDR1 and CDR2 sequences are SGHTA and FQGTGA. The trim removed 5 bases at V and 5 bases at J, leaving 4 bases unmatched. The CDR3 extends over 14 amino acids. The study, taken as a whole, reports: A roughly 80% specificity and 85% to 90% sensitivity were achieved by a 13-signature model that separated ophthalmopathy from stable hyperthyroidism.

The chain combines TRBV7-3 with TRBJ2-7; 12 bases map to TRBD2. The clonotype comes from an adult man with Graves' hyperthyroidism. Source material: peripheral blood or thyroid tissue (not recorded which). The CDR3 reads CASSQTSGSHEQYF. In DNA, the CDR3 is TGTGCCAGCAGCCAGACTAGCGGGAGTCACGAGCAGTACTTC.